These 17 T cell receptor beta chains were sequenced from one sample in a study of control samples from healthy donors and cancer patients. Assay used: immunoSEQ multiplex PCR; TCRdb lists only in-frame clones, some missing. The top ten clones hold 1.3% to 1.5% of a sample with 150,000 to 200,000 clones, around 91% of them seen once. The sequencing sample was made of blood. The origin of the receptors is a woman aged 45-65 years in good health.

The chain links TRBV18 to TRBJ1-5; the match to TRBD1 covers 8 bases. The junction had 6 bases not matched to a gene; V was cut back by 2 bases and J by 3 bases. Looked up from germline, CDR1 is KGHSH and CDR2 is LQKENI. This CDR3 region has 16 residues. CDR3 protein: CASSPATGAVNQPQHF. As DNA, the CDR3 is TGTGCCAGCTCACCAGCGACAGGGGCGGTCAATCAGCCCCAGCATTTT.

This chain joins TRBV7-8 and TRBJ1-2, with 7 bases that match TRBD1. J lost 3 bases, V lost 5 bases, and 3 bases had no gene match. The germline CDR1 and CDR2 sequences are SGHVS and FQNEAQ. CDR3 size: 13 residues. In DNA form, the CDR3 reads TGTGCCAGCAGCACTGACAGGGACTATGGCTACACCTTC. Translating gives CASSTDRDYGYTF.

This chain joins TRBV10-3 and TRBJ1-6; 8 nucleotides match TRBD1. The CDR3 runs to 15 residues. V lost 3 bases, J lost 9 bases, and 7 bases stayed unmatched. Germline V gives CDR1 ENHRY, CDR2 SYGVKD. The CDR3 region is CAISDGQGAPSPLHF. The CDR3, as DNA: TGTGCCATCAGTGACGGGCAGGGGGCTCCTTCACCCCTCCACTTT.

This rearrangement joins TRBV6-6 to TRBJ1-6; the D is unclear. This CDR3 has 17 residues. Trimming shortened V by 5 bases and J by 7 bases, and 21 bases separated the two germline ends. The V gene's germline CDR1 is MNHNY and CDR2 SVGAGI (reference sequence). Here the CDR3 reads CASSRGRTWVSNSPLHF. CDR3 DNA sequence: TGTGCCAGCAGTCGTGGGAGGACCTGGGTCTCGAATTCACCCCTCCACTTT.

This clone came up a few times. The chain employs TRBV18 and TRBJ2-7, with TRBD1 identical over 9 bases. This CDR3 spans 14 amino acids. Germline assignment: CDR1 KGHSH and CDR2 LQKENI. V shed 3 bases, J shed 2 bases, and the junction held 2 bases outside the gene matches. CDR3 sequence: CASSPGTGPYEQYF. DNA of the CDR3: TGTGCCAGCTCACCGGGGACAGGGCCCTACGAGCAGTACTTC.

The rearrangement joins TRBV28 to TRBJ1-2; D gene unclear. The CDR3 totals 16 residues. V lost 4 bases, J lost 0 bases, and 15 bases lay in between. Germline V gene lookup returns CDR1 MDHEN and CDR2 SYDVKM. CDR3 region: CASSSVAAPTNYGYTF. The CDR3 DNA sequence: TGTGCCAGCAGTTCGGTGGCCGCACCTACTAACTATGGCTACACCTTC.

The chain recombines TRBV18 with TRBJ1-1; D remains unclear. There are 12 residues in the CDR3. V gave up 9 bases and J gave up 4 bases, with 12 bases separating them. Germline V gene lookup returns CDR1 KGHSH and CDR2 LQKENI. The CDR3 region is CASRSASTEAFF. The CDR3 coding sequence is TGTGCCAGTCGAAGTGCATCCACTGAAGCTTTCTTT.

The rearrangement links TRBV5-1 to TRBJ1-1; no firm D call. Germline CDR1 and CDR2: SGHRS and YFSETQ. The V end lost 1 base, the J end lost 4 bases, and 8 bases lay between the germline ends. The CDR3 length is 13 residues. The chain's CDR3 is CASSLWEGTEAFF. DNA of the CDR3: TGCGCCAGCAGCTTGTGGGAGGGCACTGAAGCTTTCTTT.

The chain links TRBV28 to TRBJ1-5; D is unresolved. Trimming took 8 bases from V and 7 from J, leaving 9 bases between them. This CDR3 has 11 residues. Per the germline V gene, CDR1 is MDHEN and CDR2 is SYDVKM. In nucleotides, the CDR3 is TGTGCCAGCCGAGCGGGGCAGCCCCAGCATTTT. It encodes CASRAGQPQHF.

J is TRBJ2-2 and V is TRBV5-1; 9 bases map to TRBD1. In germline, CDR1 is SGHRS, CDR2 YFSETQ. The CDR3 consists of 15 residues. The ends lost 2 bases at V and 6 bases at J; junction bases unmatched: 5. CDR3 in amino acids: CASSFTGGAPGELFF. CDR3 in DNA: TGCGCCAGCAGCTTTACAGGGGGCGCACCCGGGGAGCTGTTTTTT.

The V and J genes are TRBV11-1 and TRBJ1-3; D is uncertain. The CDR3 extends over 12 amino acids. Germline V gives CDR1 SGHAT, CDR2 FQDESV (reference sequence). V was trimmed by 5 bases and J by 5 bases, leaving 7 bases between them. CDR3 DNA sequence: TGTGCCAGCAGCCTCGACAGAAACACCATATATTTT. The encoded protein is CASSLDRNTIYF.

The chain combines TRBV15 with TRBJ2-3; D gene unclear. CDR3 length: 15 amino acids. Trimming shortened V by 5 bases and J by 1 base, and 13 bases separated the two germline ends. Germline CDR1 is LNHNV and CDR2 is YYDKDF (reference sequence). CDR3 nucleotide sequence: TGTGCCACCAGCGAGGACCACCCGGGCACAGATACGCAGTATTTT. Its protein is CATSEDHPGTDTQYF. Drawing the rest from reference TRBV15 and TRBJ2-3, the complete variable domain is DAMVIQNPRYQVTQFGKPVTLSCSQTLNHNVMYWYQQKSSQAPKLLFHYYDKDFNNEADTPDNFQSRRPNTSFCFLDIRSPGLGDTAMYLCATSEDHPGTDTQYFGPGTRLTVL.

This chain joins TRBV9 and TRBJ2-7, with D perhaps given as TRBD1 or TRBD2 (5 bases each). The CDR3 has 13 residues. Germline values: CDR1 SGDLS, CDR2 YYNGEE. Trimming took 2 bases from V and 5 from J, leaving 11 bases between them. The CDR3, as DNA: TGTGCCAGCAGCGTCGGACTGGGGGACGAGCAGTACTTC. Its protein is CASSVGLGDEQYF. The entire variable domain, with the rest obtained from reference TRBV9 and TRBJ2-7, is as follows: DSGVTQTPKHLITATGQRVTLRCSPRSGDLSVYWYQQSLDQGLQFLIQYYNGEERAKGNILERFSAQQFPDLHSELNLSSLELGDSALYFCASSVGLGDEQYFGPGTRLTVT.

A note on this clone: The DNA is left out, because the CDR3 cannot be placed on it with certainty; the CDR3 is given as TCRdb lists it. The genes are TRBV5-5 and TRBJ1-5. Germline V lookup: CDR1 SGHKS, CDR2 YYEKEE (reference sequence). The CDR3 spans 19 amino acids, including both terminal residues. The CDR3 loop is CASSFAPADFRDSNQPQHF.

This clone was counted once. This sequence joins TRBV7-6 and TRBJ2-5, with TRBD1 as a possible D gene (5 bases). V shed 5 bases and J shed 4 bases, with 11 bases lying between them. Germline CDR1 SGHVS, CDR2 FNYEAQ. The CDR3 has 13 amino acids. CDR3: CASSRRVVETQYF. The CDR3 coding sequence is TGTGCCAGCAGCCGCAGGGTTGTAGAGACCCAGTACTTC.

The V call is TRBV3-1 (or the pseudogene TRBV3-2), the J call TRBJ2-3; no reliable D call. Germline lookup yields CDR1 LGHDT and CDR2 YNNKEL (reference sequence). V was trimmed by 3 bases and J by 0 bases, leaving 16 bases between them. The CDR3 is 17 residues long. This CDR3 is CASSQRSGPTSTDTQYF. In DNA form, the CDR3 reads TGTGCCAGCAGCCAGCGGAGTGGGCCGACTAGCACAGATACGCAGTATTTT.

The CDR3 loop reads CASSLGSGPTQYF. CDR3 nucleotides: TGTGCCAGCAGCTTAGGGAGCGGCCCTACGCAGTATTTT. The V gene is TRBV11-3, the J gene TRBJ2-3, with D possibly being TRBD2 (5 bases). Germline CDR1 reads SGHNT; CDR2 reads YENEEA. CDR3 size: 13 residues. With 1 base removed from V and 8 bases from J, the gap between germline ends came to 10 bases.